This passage covers 6 T cell receptor beta chains from one sample sequenced in a study of control samples from healthy donors and cancer patients. Method: immunoSEQ multiplex PCR; TCRdb's copy keeps in-frame clones and lacks some. The repertoire holds 150,000 to 200,000 clones, with approximately 90% as singletons. Sequencing was carried out using blood. The receptor source for this set is a woman aged 25 to 45 in good health.

The gene calls are TRBV6-5 and TRBJ2-7; D is possibly TRBD1 (5 bases). Germline-derived CDR1 and CDR2 are MNHEY and SVGAGI. This CDR3 region has 15 residues. V was trimmed by 6 bases and J by 2 bases, leaving 17 bases between them. Here the CDR3 DNA reads TGTGCCAGCAGGACCGGACAAAACCCCACCTACGAGCAGTACTTC. This sequence encodes CASRTGQNPTYEQYF.

This chain connects TRBV20-1 to TRBJ2-7; no firm D call. Trimming removed 3 bases from V and 0 bases from J, with 12 bases in between. This CDR3 has 14 amino acids. Per the germline V gene, CDR1 is DFQATT and CDR2 is SNEGSKA (reference sequence). This CDR3 reads CSASLGADSYEQYF. As DNA, the CDR3 is TGCAGTGCTAGTTTAGGAGCCGACTCCTACGAGCAGTACTTC.

The chain joins TRBV2 to TRBJ1-5, with D possibly TRBD1 on 5 matching bases. Trimming removed 4 bases from V and 7 bases from J, with 11 bases in between. From germline, CDR1 is SNHLY and CDR2 FYNNEI. This CDR3 spans 13 amino acids. The CDR3 DNA sequence: TGTGCCAGCAGTGTTTTCAGGGACCAGCCCCAGCATTTT. It encodes CASSVFRDQPQHF.

The table lists this clone with a few counts. This chain links TRBV7-9 with TRBJ1-2; D unclear. The V end was cut by 5 bases, the J end by 4 bases, with 11 bases between. The CDR3 extends over 13 amino acids. The germline V gene has CDR1 SEHNR and CDR2 FQNEAQ (reference sequence). Here the CDR3 reads CASSPDFFYGYTF. For the CDR3, the DNA is TGTGCCAGCAGCCCGGACTTCTTCTATGGCTACACCTTC.

The chain recombines TRBV19 with TRBJ2-7, with D perhaps matching TRBD2 (5 bases). Germline-derived CDR1 and CDR2 are LNHDA and SQIVND (reference sequence). Trimming stripped 3 bases from V and 5 bases from J, with 11 bases between. The CDR3 loop spans 13 amino acids. The CDR3 nucleotides are TGTGCCAGTAGTATCTGGGAGAAGGACGAGCAGTACTTC. Translated: CASSIWEKDEQYF.

J is TRBJ1-1 and V is TRBV19; 7 bases fit TRBD1. Trimming removed 4 bases from V and 0 bases from J; junction bases left unmatched: 5. The CDR3 loop spans 15 amino acids. CDR1 and CDR2 (germline): LNHDA, SQIVND (reference sequence). The CDR3 region is CASSRTGTMNTEAFF. As DNA, the CDR3 is TGTGCCAGTAGTAGGACAGGAACCATGAACACTGAAGCTTTCTTT.